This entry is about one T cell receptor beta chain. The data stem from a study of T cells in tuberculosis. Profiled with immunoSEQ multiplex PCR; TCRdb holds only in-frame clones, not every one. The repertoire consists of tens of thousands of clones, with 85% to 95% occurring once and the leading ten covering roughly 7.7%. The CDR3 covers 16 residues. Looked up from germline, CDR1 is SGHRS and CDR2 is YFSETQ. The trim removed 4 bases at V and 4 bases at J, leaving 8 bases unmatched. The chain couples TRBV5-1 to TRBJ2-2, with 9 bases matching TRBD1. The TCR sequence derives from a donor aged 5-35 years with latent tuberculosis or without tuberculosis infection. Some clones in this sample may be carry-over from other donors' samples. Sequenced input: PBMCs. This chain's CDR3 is CASSQQQGASTGELFF. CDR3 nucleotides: TGCGCCAGCAGCCAGCAACAGGGGGCGAGCACCGGGGAGCTGTTTTTT.